The text below deals with one T cell receptor (beta chain). Its antigen is unknown. The input lacks base qualities; no much larger clone sits a single base away. Spanning cysteine to phenylalanine, the CDR3 consists of 17 amino acids. CDR3 DNA only is kept here, 51 bases in frame from base 1. Per the germline V gene, KGHSH is the CDR1 and LQKENI is the CDR2. Trimmed from V: 1 base; trimmed from J: 2 bases; junction bases lacking a gene match: 9. The run used an Illumina NovaSeq 6000. TCRalpha and TCRbeta cDNA libraries were built by 5'RACE with constant-segment primers, adding sample barcodes and unique molecular identifiers. Trizol reagent was used to extract RNA from every sample. The libraries were amplified in two PCR steps, and the second step added a second sample barcode and Illumina TruSeq adapters. Sequencing of libraries was performed on an Illumina NovaSeq with 2 x 150 bp paired-end reads. The authors processed their data as follows. Demultiplexing of reads and collapsing into UMI-guided consensus sequences were performed with migec v1.2.7. Using mixcr v2.1.11, the UMI consensuses were aligned to TRA and TRB V and J templates and assembled into clonotypes. Expanded or contracted clonotypes were those called significant by both edgeR and NoisET, with noise models trained on biological replicates. For edgeR calls, the thresholds were a false discovery rate-adjusted p below 0.01 and a log2 fold-change of 1. PCA with hierarchical clustering of max-normalized trajectories of the 1000 most abundant clonotypes was used as exploratory dynamics analysis. Separately sequenced CD4+ and CD8+ repertoires were used to assign the CD4 or CD8 phenotype of responding clones. TCRdb reprocessing: public reads trimmed at Q25 with fastp, clones called with MiXCR, in-frame beta chains kept. Under each unique CDR3 protein, matching rows form one entry showing the most common genes and DNA. These V and J calls rely on TCRdb rather than the paper's analysis. Counted in this sample were nearly 200,000 distinct CDR3 sequences; about 18% of them appeared once. Of the sample, 2% to 2.5% is held by the ten largest clones.

This specimen comes from a study of T-cell memory formation after mild COVID-19 (dated by TCRdb to the early 2020s). Regarding the complete study: Most TCR sequence clusters were specific to one of the two donors. In a couple of donors, T-cell clones that expanded and contracted after mild COVID-19 were tracked by sequencing TCRalpha and TCRbeta repertoires over time. The cohort was made up of two young adult volunteers, one female and one male, who were previously healthy.

What the authors observed across the whole study: SARS-CoV-2 specificity of the second-wave clones peaking on day 37 was not confirmed. Contracting CD4+ clones appeared mostly in the CM and EM memory subsets, whereas CD8+ clones were enriched in EMRA. Some responding clones were found in pre-infection memory, which suggests that pre-existing cross-reactive memory T cells took part in the SARS-CoV-2 response. The study covered only two mild cases, and larger cohorts including severe cases with pre-infection samples were considered necessary. Balanced CD4/CD8 phenotypes were observed for clones contracting from day 15 to 85, whereas a bias towards CD4+ was observed for a second wave of clones expanding from day 15 to 37.

Ficoll-Paque density gradient centrifugation was the method used to isolate PBMCs. The material sequenced was PBMCs or a T cell subset sorted from them (not recorded which). The sequence links TRBV18 to TRBJ2-3; 7 bases in the middle match TRBD1. This TCR derives from an adult woman who had mild COVID-19 (a few samples of this study predate the infection). The sample titles of this study are shuffled in the database, so cell type and time point are left out; the donor was told from shared clones. CDR3 loop: CASSPRQRQGYTDTQYF. The sequence in DNA is TGTGCCAGCTCACCACGACAGAGACAGGGATACACAGATACGCAGTATTTT.